This passage covers 30 T cell receptor beta chains from one sample sequenced in a study of response to subunit inactivated influenza vaccine. Using its own MiXCR run on the RT-PCR reads, TCRdb lists one record per CDR3 protein. Among 800,000 or so distinct CDR3 sequences listed, less than 25% were seen once. The specimen was PBMCs from blood, collected approximately 5 days after vaccination. These receptors all stem from a man aged 50-59 years who received an inactivated influenza vaccine.

The chain links TRBV20-1 to TRBJ1-5; TRBD1 is a possible D gene (6 bases). The CDR3 is 14 amino acids. V was trimmed by 3 bases and J by 6 bases, leaving 15 bases between them. Germline V CDR1 and CDR2: DFQATT, SNEGSKA (reference sequence). This CDR3 is CSASRGGSSQPQHF. The CDR3 coding sequence is TGCAGTGCTAGTAGGGGGGGCTCAAGTCAGCCCCAGCATTTT.

The chain joins TRBV4-3 to TRBJ2-7; perhaps D is TRBD1 or TRBD2 (6 bases each). Germline V gene sequence: CDR1 LGHNA, CDR2 YSLEER. The CDR3 length is 16 residues. The V and J ends lost 1 base and 4 bases respectively, with 17 bases between them. The CDR3 DNA sequence: TGCGCCAGCAGCCAAGGTCGAACTGGAGGGGGATACGAGCAGTACTTC. Translated: CASSQGRTGGGYEQYF.

The chain employs TRBV12-3 or TRBV12-4 and TRBJ2-1; D ambiguous. V was trimmed by 6 bases and J by 8 bases, leaving 8 bases between them. The CDR3 totals 11 residues. The CDR3: CASRGVHEQFF. The CDR3, as DNA: TGTGCCAGCAGGGGTGTTCATGAGCAGTTCTTC.

This clonotype turned up a few times. The V call is TRBV4-3, the J call TRBJ1-2; 7 bases fit TRBD1. The germline V gene encodes CDR1 LGHNA and CDR2 YSLEER. The J segment lost 6 bases and the V segment lost 3 bases, leaving 7 bases of the junction unmatched. This CDR3 has 14 amino acids. CDR3 residues: CASSQVTGIHGYTF. The CDR3 bases are TGCGCCAGCAGCCAGGTGACAGGGATCCATGGCTACACCTTC.

The chain couples TRBV4-1 to TRBJ2-1; 9 positions agree with TRBD2. CDR3 length equals 18 residues. V lost 1 base and J lost 9; bases outside the gene matches: 16. The germline V gene encodes CDR1 MGHRA and CDR2 YSYEKL. CDR3 amino acids: CASSQGGSGGPLVGEQFF. The CDR3 DNA follows: TGCGCCAGCAGCCAAGGAGGGAGCGGGGGGCCCCTTGTGGGTGAGCAGTTCTTC.

V and J are TRBV20-1 and TRBJ2-3; tentative D call: TRBD2 (6 bases). Germline lookup yields CDR1 DFQATT and CDR2 SNEGSKA (reference sequence). The CDR3 runs 15 residues. In DNA, the CDR3 is TGCAGAGTCCTAAGGGGCGGGGTTAGCACAGATACGCAGTATTTT. This sequence encodes CRVLRGGVSTDTQYF.

This clonotype was counted many times. The chain recombines TRBV5-6 with TRBJ2-1; TRBD1 or TRBD2 may be the D gene (5 bases each). Trimming removed 2 bases from V and 9 bases from J, with 15 bases in between. CDR1 is SGHDT and CDR2 is YYEEEE in the germline V gene. The CDR3 has 14 residues. The CDR3 reads CASSFPGTGIEQFF. In nucleotides, the CDR3 is TGTGCCAGCAGCTTTCCCGGGACCGGGATTGAGCAGTTCTTC. Together with reference TRBV5-6 and TRBJ2-1, the CDR3 gives the full variable domain: DAGVTQSPTHLIKTRGQQVTLRCSPKSGHDTVSWYQQALGQGPQFIFQYYEEEERQRGNFPDRFSGHQFPNYSSELNVNALLLGDSALYLCASSFPGTGIEQFFGPGTRLTVL.

This clonotype was observed a few times. The rearrangement joins TRBV12-3 or TRBV12-4 to TRBJ2-1; 8 positions match TRBD2. CDR3 size: 14 residues. V shed 6 bases, J shed 2 bases, and the junction held 3 bases outside the gene matches. The CDR3 nucleotides read TGTGCCAGCAGAGTAGCGGGACCCTACAATGAGCAGTTCTTC. This codes for CASRVAGPYNEQFF.

The table lists this clonotype with a count of one. V is TRBV24-1 and J is TRBJ2-7; D is unresolved. Germline loops: CDR1 KGHDR, CDR2 SFDVKD. The CDR3 runs to 12 residues. V was pared by 1 base and J by 6 bases, with 6 bases between. CDR3 sequence (DNA): TGTGCCACCAGTGATTTCAGAGGCGAGCAGTACTTC. Its translation is CATSDFRGEQYF.

This rearrangement joins TRBV27 to TRBJ2-3, with D possibly being TRBD2 (6 bases). V lost 6 bases and J lost 8, with 15 bases in between. In germline, CDR1 is MNHEY, CDR2 SMNVEV (reference sequence). The CDR3 covers 13 residues. The CDR3: CASSPGSLGTQYF. As DNA, the CDR3 is TGTGCCAGCAGCCCCGGGAGCTTGGGTACGCAGTATTTT.

The genes are TRBV7-8 and TRBJ1-2, with D perhaps matching TRBD1 (6 bases). Trimming took off 5 bases at V and 4 bases at J, with 11 bases between the two ends. CDR1 is SGHVS, CDR2 FQNEAQ, per germline. The CDR3 length is 13 residues. The CDR3, as DNA: TGTGCCAGCAGCCCCAGGGGCGCCTATGGCTACACCTTC. It is translated as CASSPRGAYGYTF.

This clonotype was observed a few times. The V gene is TRBV20-1, the J gene TRBJ2-1, with 7 positions matching TRBD2. V lost 5 bases and J lost 4; bases outside the gene matches: 14. From germline, CDR1 is DFQATT and CDR2 SNEGSKA (reference sequence). This CDR3 contains 16 residues. DNA for the CDR3: TGCAGTGCTCGGGAGGATGAGCCGACGTCATACAATGAGCAGTTCTTC. It encodes CSAREDEPTSYNEQFF.

This clonotype came up a few times. This chain uses TRBV29-1 with TRBJ2-1, with 7 nucleotides matching TRBD2. V shed 6 bases, J shed 5 bases, and the junction held 16 bases outside the gene matches. In germline, CDR1 is SQVTM, CDR2 ANQGSEA. The CDR3 spans 16 residues. The CDR3 protein is CSVKTVPGLMNNEQFF. In DNA form, the CDR3 reads TGCAGCGTCAAAACAGTTCCGGGACTAATGAACAATGAGCAGTTCTTC.

CDR3 in amino acids: CSTCRGGSVGGETQYF. The CDR3 DNA is TGCAGTACCTGTAGGGGCGGTTCAGTGGGGGGAGAGACCCAGTACTTC. The chain couples TRBV20-1 to TRBJ2-5; TRBD2 is a possible D gene (6 bases). Trimming stripped 8 bases from V and 4 bases from J, with 26 bases between. The CDR3 is made up of 16 amino acids. Germline V gene sequence: CDR1 DFQATT, CDR2 SNEGSKA (reference sequence).

The V and J genes are TRBV7-9 and TRBJ2-1, with 10 bases fitting TRBD2. The CDR3 totals 16 residues. With 5 bases clipped from V and 4 bases from J, the junction kept 8 bases outside the gene matches. Germline loops: CDR1 SEHNR, CDR2 FQNEAQ (reference sequence). CDR3: CASSHGGLAVYNEQFF. CDR3 in DNA: TGTGCCAGCAGCCACGGTGGACTAGCGGTTTACAATGAGCAGTTCTTC.

This clonotype has only one observation. V usage is TRBV20-1 and J usage is TRBJ1-1; TRBD1 might be the D (5 bases). V shed 6 bases and J shed 3 bases, with 14 bases lying between them. CDR3 length: 13 residues. CDR1 is DFQATT and CDR2 is SNEGSKA in the germline V gene (reference sequence). The CDR3 DNA reads as TGCAGTGCCGGCGGGGGGGGTTACACTGAAGCTTTCTTT. Protein sequence: CSAGGGGYTEAFF.

The chain links TRBV20-1 to TRBJ2-1; D gene uncertain. Germline loops: CDR1 DFQATT, CDR2 SNEGSKA (reference sequence). Trimming left V 6 bases short and J 4 bases short, with 16 bases between. CDR3 length: 14 residues. CDR3 loop: CSAPRGIAYNEQFF. CDR3 nucleotide sequence: TGCAGTGCCCCGCGTGGGATCGCGTACAATGAGCAGTTCTTC.

At least ten counts were recorded for this clonotype. The gene calls are TRBV10-3 and TRBJ1-2; D ambiguous. There are 12 residues in the CDR3. Trimming left V 5 bases short and J 4 bases short, with 8 bases between. Per germline, CDR1 ENHRY and CDR2 SYGVKD. The CDR3 region is CAISPGTYGYTF. For the CDR3, the DNA is TGTGCCATCAGTCCCGGAACCTATGGCTACACCTTC.

The gene calls are TRBV18 and TRBJ1-4; a weak D match, TRBD1 (6 bases). The CDR3 totals 14 residues. Germline CDR1 is KGHSH and CDR2 is LQKENI. V shed 6 bases and J shed 5 bases, with 13 bases lying between them. In DNA form, the CDR3 reads TGTGCCAGCTCTCCGGACAGAATGAATGAAAAACTGTTTTTT. Protein product: CASSPDRMNEKLFF. The full variable domain, its missing parts supplied by reference TRBV18 and TRBJ1-4, is NAGVMQNPRHLVRRRGQEARLRCSPMKGHSHVYWYRQLPEEGLKFMVYLQKENIIDESGMPKERFSAEFPKEGPSILRIQQVVRGDSAAYFCASSPDRMNEKLFFGSGTQLSVL.

Comments on this clonotype: A much larger clone is a single base away; this may be a read error. In DNA form, the CDR3 reads TGTTCCAGCAGTGACAGGGTCGGCTACACCTTC. Protein product: CSSSDRVGYTF. This chain uses TRBV28 with TRBJ1-2, with TRBD1 matching 7 bases. The germline CDR1 and CDR2 sequences are MDHEN and SYDVKM. This CDR3 is 11 amino acids long.

This clonotype was detected a few times. The chain couples TRBV6-1 to TRBJ1-2, with D unclear. The CDR3 extends over 13 amino acids. Germline CDR1 reads MNHNS; CDR2 reads SASEGT. The V end lost 3 bases, the J end lost 4 bases, and 9 bases lay between the germline ends. Written as DNA, the CDR3 is TGTGCCAGCAGTGACAGCGTTAGCTATGGCTACACCTTC. The encoded protein is CASSDSVSYGYTF.

This clonotype appeared a few times. The genes are TRBV4-3 and TRBJ2-7; D is unclear. V lost 3 bases and J 5 bases, leaving 14 bases between the germline ends. The CDR3 has 14 residues. Germline-derived CDR1 and CDR2 are LGHNA and YSLEER. The DNA for the CDR3 is TGCGCCAGCAGCCAGGCGTCCTTGTGGGACGAGCAGTACTTC. Its translation is CASSQASLWDEQYF.

This chain connects TRBV14 to TRBJ2-7; D might be TRBD2 (5 bases). Germline CDR1 and CDR2: SGHDN and FVKESK. V lost 1 base to trimming and J lost 4 bases, with 11 bases between them. This CDR3 comprises 14 residues. The CDR3 nucleotides read TGTGCCAGCAGCCAAGCACACGGGATATACGAGCAGTACTTC. Residues: CASSQAHGIYEQYF.

This chain uses TRBV5-4 with TRBJ2-1; D gene ambiguous. With 2 bases removed from V and 0 bases from J, the gap between germline ends came to 9 bases. This CDR3 region has 15 residues. Germline V gene lookup returns CDR1 SGHNT and CDR2 YYREEE (reference sequence). The CDR3: CASSFVGSSYNEQFF. In DNA, the CDR3 is TGTGCCAGCAGCTTTGTTGGAAGCTCCTACAATGAGCAGTTCTTC.

This clonotype came up a few times. V is TRBV28 and J is TRBJ1-2; 10 bases align to TRBD1. Germline V gene sequence: CDR1 MDHEN, CDR2 SYDVKM. V shed 5 bases, J shed 6 bases, and the junction held 6 bases outside the gene matches. The CDR3 spans 14 residues. In DNA, the CDR3 is TGTGCCAGCAGTGCCCCTGGGACAGGGGATGGCTACACCTTC. It is translated as CASSAPGTGDGYTF.

V usage is TRBV12-3 or TRBV12-4 and J usage is TRBJ2-2; D not certain. The CDR3 covers 15 residues. The V end lost 3 bases, the J end lost 1 base, and 9 bases lay between the germline ends. The CDR3 reads CASSFRTLNTGELFF. CDR3 bases: TGTGCCAGCAGTTTCCGAACACTGAACACCGGGGAGCTGTTTTTT.

This clonotype was counted a few times. The chain uses TRBV7-2 and TRBJ2-2, with no clear D. Trimming took 4 bases from V and 3 from J, leaving 6 bases between them. The CDR3 has 13 residues. Germline V gene lookup returns CDR1 SGHTA and CDR2 FQGNSA. DNA of the CDR3: TGTGCCAGCAGCTCCGAATACACCGGGGAGCTGTTTTTT. Encoded protein: CASSSEYTGELFF.

The rearrangement uses TRBV29-1 and TRBJ1-2, with a weak D call TRBD1 (5 bases). The CDR3 sequence is 14 residues long. The germline V gene has CDR1 SQVTM and CDR2 ANQGSEA. Trimming pared 4 bases from V and 8 bases from J, leaving 20 bases between. The DNA of the CDR3 is TGCAGCGTTGCCCCCCTGCCAGGGCCCTTCGGCTACACCTTC. The encoded protein is CSVAPLPGPFGYTF.

In its sample, this clonotype was seen a few times. V gene TRBV10-3 combines with J gene TRBJ1-6; 9 nucleotides line up with TRBD1. The CDR3 spans 13 residues. Germline-derived CDR1 and CDR2 are ENHRY and SYGVKD. The trim removed 4 bases at V and 13 bases at J, leaving 5 bases unmatched. CDR3: CAISGGTGSPLHF. CDR3 nucleotide sequence: TGTGCCATCAGTGGAGGGACAGGGTCGCCCCTCCACTTT.

This rearrangement joins TRBV7-2 to TRBJ2-1; 16 nucleotides match TRBD2. This CDR3 contains 16 residues. V was pared by 5 bases and J by 8 bases, with 6 bases of the junction left unmatched. Germline lookup yields CDR1 SGHTA and CDR2 FQGNSA. The CDR3 region is CASSRHGTSGRDEQFF. The CDR3 coding sequence is TGTGCCAGCAGCCGTCATGGGACTAGCGGGAGGGATGAGCAGTTCTTC.